One and the same sample provided the 30 T cell receptor beta chains below, sequenced in a study of cytomegalovirus exposure and HLA in healthy donors. The PCR was carried out with 60 Vbeta primers and 13 Jbeta primers. Only in-frame clones appear in the TCRdb table, and some are missing; sequencing was by immunoSEQ multiplex PCR. This listing includes about 91,000 clones. Sequenced: PBMCs. The receptors come from a woman aged 25 to 45 in good health and CMV-seronegative.

The CDR3 protein is CASSLYDGGSSYEQYF. CDR3 nucleotides: TGCGCCAGCAGCCTATACGATGGCGGGAGCTCCTACGAGCAGTACTTC. The rearrangement links TRBV4-1 to TRBJ2-7; 7 nucleotides agree with TRBD2. This CDR3 spans 16 amino acids. V trimming: 4 bases; J trimming: 0 bases; junction bases outside the gene matches: 9. The germline CDR1 and CDR2 sequences are MGHRA and YSYEKL.

The chain carries TRBV7-6 and TRBJ1-4; TRBD1 matches 8 bases. The CDR3 covers 16 residues. The trim removed 2 bases at V and 5 bases at J, leaving 7 bases unmatched. Germline V lookup: CDR1 SGHVS, CDR2 FNYEAQ. The CDR3 sequence is CASSLRSGQGNEKLFF. The DNA of the CDR3 is TGTGCCAGCAGCTTAAGGTCCGGACAGGGCAATGAAAAACTGTTTTTT. The full variable domain, with the rest looked up from reference TRBV7-6 and TRBJ1-4, is GAGVSQSPRYKVTKRGQDVALRCDPISGHVSLYWYRQALGQGPEFLTYFNYEAQQDKSGLPNDRFSAERPEGSISTLTIQRTEQRDSAMYRCASSLRSGQGNEKLFFGSGTQLSVL.

The J gene is TRBJ2-1, the V gene TRBV20-1; D not resolved. Germline V gene data show CDR1 as DFQATT and CDR2 as SNEGSKA (reference sequence). The germline V and J ends were trimmed by 7 bases and 3 bases, with 7 bases remaining between them. CDR3 size: 11 residues. The DNA for the CDR3 is TGCAGTGTTATCCTCTACAATGAGCAGTTCTTC. Translating gives CSVILYNEQFF.

The chain couples TRBV13 to TRBJ2-5; TRBD1 matches 8 bases. The CDR3 has 13 residues. V lost 3 bases to trimming and J lost 4 bases; unmatched junction nucleotides: 1. From germline, CDR1 is PRHDT and CDR2 FYEKMQ (reference sequence). The CDR3 DNA is TGTGCCAGCAGCTTCAGGGGGCCAGAGACCCAGTACTTC. The encoded protein is CASSFRGPETQYF.

The rearrangement links TRBV6-5 to TRBJ2-2; a weak D match, TRBD2 (5 bases). This CDR3 spans 15 amino acids. The V end lost 0 bases, the J end lost 7 bases, and 12 bases lay between the germline ends. Germline V gene sequence: CDR1 MNHEY, CDR2 SVGAGI. The CDR3 loop is CASSYSGVPGGELFF. In nucleotides, the CDR3 is TGTGCCAGCAGTTACTCCGGGGTCCCGGGCGGGGAGCTGTTTTTT.

The genes are TRBV6-6 and TRBJ2-1; no firm D call. The CDR3 runs to 12 residues. V lost 1 base, J lost 13 bases, and 11 bases lay in between. Looked up from germline, CDR1 is MNHNY and CDR2 is SVGAGI (reference sequence). The CDR3 coding sequence is TGTGCCAGCAGTTACTTACCCCGAGATCAGTTCTTC. It translates to CASSYLPRDQFF.

The chain uses TRBV6-5 and TRBJ1-1; the D is unclear. The germline V and J ends were trimmed by 11 bases and 2 bases, with 21 bases remaining between them. CDR3 length equals 15 residues. The germline V gene has CDR1 MNHEY and CDR2 SVGAGI. The CDR3 loop reads CASGPTEPLNTEAFF. The CDR3 region has the DNA TGTGCCTCCGGCCCAACGGAGCCACTAAACACTGAAGCTTTCTTT.

The chain is built from TRBV6-1 and TRBJ1-6, with D unresolved. Germline values: CDR1 MNHNS, CDR2 SASEGT. Deletions cut 0 bases from V and 11 bases from J, with 8 bases between. The CDR3 runs 13 residues. In DNA form, the CDR3 reads TGTGCCAGCAGTGAAGCAAACGGTACACCCCTCCACTTT. It specifies CASSEANGTPLHF.

The chain carries TRBV18 and TRBJ1-5, with 10 bases that match TRBD1. Per the germline V gene, CDR1 is KGHSH and CDR2 is LQKENI. The CDR3 contains 16 residues. Trimming took 4 bases from V and 2 from J; bases not matched to a gene: 5. As DNA, the CDR3 is TGTGCCAGCTCACTAGCCGGGACAGGGGGCAATCAGCCCCAGCATTTT. This gives the protein CASSLAGTGGNQPQHF.

The V gene is TRBV2, the J gene TRBJ2-5; 12 bases line up with TRBD2. Matching the DNA end better, TRBJ2-7 makes the J call doubtful. The CDR3 has 18 amino acids. Germline lookup yields CDR1 SNHLY and CDR2 FYNNEI. CDR3 in DNA: TGTGCCAGCAGTCGGATTCAATATCCGGGACTAGCGGGTCACGAGCAGTACTTC. This encodes CASSRIQYPGLAGHEQYF.

The chain is built from TRBV4-1 and TRBJ2-1; 8 positions agree with TRBD2. This CDR3 has 17 amino acids. V trimming: 0 bases; J trimming: 8 bases; junction bases outside the gene matches: 12. In germline, CDR1 is MGHRA, CDR2 YSYEKL. In DNA form, the CDR3 reads TGCGCCAGCAGCCAAGAATGGACAAGCGGGAGAGGAGATGAGCAGTTCTTC. Its translation is CASSQEWTSGRGDEQFF.

The chain employs TRBV5-8 and TRBJ2-1; the match to TRBD1 covers 8 bases. The CDR3 is 16 residues long. Germline lookup yields CDR1 SGHTS and CDR2 YDEGEE. The V gene end was trimmed by 3 bases and the J gene end by 3 bases; junction bases not matched to a gene: 8. In DNA form, the CDR3 reads TGTGCCAGCAGCTCCCCCCGACAGGGGAACTACAATGAGCAGTTCTTC. Its protein product is CASSSPRQGNYNEQFF. Filled out from reference TRBV5-8 and TRBJ2-1, the complete variable domain reads EAGVTQSPTHLIKTRGQQATLRCSPISGHTSVYWYQQALGLGLQFLLWYDEGEERNRGNFPPRFSGRQFPNYSSELNVNALELEDSALYLCASSSPRQGNYNEQFFGPGTRLTVL.

DNA for the CDR3: TGTGCCACTCGTTTCGAGCAGTACTTC. Its protein is CATRFEQYF. The genes are TRBV6-8 and TRBJ2-7; no clear D. The CDR3 is made up of 9 amino acids. V lost 10 bases, J lost 6 bases, and 7 bases lay in between. From germline, CDR1 is MNHGY and CDR2 SAAAGT.

Concerning this clone: One end of the junction does not line up with germline, which may come from a read error. The V call is TRBV7-2, the J call TRBJ2-3, with a possible D match to TRBD2 (5 bases). Germline values: CDR1 SGHTA, CDR2 FQGNSA. This CDR3 spans 14 amino acids. CDR3 sequence (DNA): TGTGCCAGCAGCATAGCACTAGGACGGGATACGCAGTATTTT. Translated, it gives CASSIALGRDTQYF.

The chain recombines TRBV28 with TRBJ2-7, with D possibly TRBD2 on 6 matching bases. V was clipped by 1 base and J by 2 bases, with 9 bases between them. The germline V gene has CDR1 MDHEN and CDR2 SYDVKM. The CDR3 has 14 amino acids. The CDR3 sequence: CASSLLSGAYEQYF. The CDR3 DNA reads TGTGCCAGCAGTTTATTGTCGGGAGCCTACGAGCAGTACTTC.

The genes are TRBV9 and TRBJ2-7, with unresolved D. The V and J ends lost 3 bases and 4 bases respectively, with 8 bases between them. CDR3 length: 12 amino acids. Per germline, CDR1 SGDLS and CDR2 YYNGEE. The CDR3, as DNA: TGTGCCAGCAGCGATGAGTCGTACGAGCAGTACTTC. The encoded protein is CASSDESYEQYF.

The rearrangement joins TRBV7-8 to TRBJ2-1; D unresolved. Germline CDR1 reads SGHVS; CDR2 reads FQNEAQ. The V and J ends lost 5 bases and 0 bases respectively, with 5 bases between them. The CDR3 is 13 residues long. The chain's CDR3 is CASSPVSYNEQFF. The CDR3 coding sequence is TGTGCCAGCAGCCCCGTCTCCTACAATGAGCAGTTCTTC.

V and J are TRBV9 and TRBJ2-7; 7 nucleotides align to TRBD1. The trim removed 0 bases at V and 5 bases at J, leaving 2 bases unmatched. CDR3 size: 13 residues. Per the germline V gene, CDR1 is SGDLS and CDR2 is YYNGEE. CDR3 loop: CASSVVGQDEQYF. CDR3 sequence (DNA): TGTGCCAGCAGCGTAGTCGGACAGGACGAGCAGTACTTC.

The J gene is TRBJ1-4, the V gene TRBV28; D remains ambiguous. V dropped 7 bases and J dropped 8 bases, with 23 bases sitting between them. Germline V gene data show CDR1 as MDHEN and CDR2 as SYDVKM. This CDR3 has 16 residues. The CDR3 protein is CASMAQPGRRGEKLFF. CDR3 nucleotides: TGTGCCAGCATGGCACAACCGGGCCGACGGGGAGAAAAACTGTTTTTT.

The J gene is TRBJ2-1, the V gene TRBV19; TRBD1 aligns across 9 bases. The ends lost 5 bases at V and 6 bases at J; junction bases unmatched: 5. Germline lookup yields CDR1 LNHDA and CDR2 SQIVND (reference sequence). The CDR3 sequence is 14 residues long. This CDR3 reads CASSRDREGNEQFF. CDR3 sequence (DNA): TGTGCCAGTAGTCGGGACAGGGAGGGCAATGAGCAGTTCTTC.

J is TRBJ1-2 and V is TRBV2, with D hard to call. The V end lost 9 bases, the J end lost 2 bases, and 25 bases lay between the germline ends. The CDR3 has 17 amino acids. Germline V CDR1 and CDR2: SNHLY, FYNNEI. The CDR3 DNA sequence: TGTGCCAGAAGTCAATTCAGATCTGGAGTGAACAACTATGGCTACACCTTC. Translation gives CARSQFRSGVNNYGYTF.

The chain uses TRBV29-1 and TRBJ2-5; weak D call: TRBD2 (7 bases). Trimming pared 0 bases from V and 5 bases from J, leaving 16 bases between. The CDR3 has 15 residues. CDR1 and CDR2 (germline): SQVTM, ANQGSEA. CDR3 residues: CSVEEYGGRGETQYF. The CDR3 DNA reads as TGCAGCGTTGAAGAATACGGGGGGCGCGGGGAGACCCAGTACTTC.

CDR3 amino acids: CATSRDLTGGAEAFF. The DNA of the CDR3 is TGTGCCACCAGCAGAGATCTAACAGGGGGCGCGGAGGCTTTCTTT. The chain joins TRBV15 to TRBJ1-1, with TRBD1 matching over 9 bases. This CDR3 spans 15 amino acids. Germline loops: CDR1 LNHNV, CDR2 YYDKDF (reference sequence). V gave up 0 bases and J gave up 11 bases; unmatched junction bases: 10. Combining the CDR3 with reference TRBV15 and TRBJ1-1 gives the whole variable domain DAMVIQNPRYQVTQFGKPVTLSCSQTLNHNVMYWYQQKSSQAPKLLFHYYDKDFNNEADTPDNFQSRRPNTSFCFLDIRSPGLGDTAMYLCATSRDLTGGAEAFFGQGTRLTVV.

Notes on this clone: The sample holds other DNA sequences that translate to the same CDR3. The V gene is TRBV28, the J gene TRBJ2-2, with D unclear. The ends were cut back, 8 bases at V and 2 bases at J, with 6 bases in the middle. The CDR3 runs to 12 residues. Germline V gene lookup returns CDR1 MDHEN and CDR2 SYDVKM. The CDR3 nucleotides read TGTGCCAGCCGGAGTAACACCGGGGAGCTGTTTTTT. Translation: CASRSNTGELFF.

The chain employs TRBV7-8 and TRBJ1-5, with D maybe TRBD1 (6 bases). The CDR3 runs to 19 residues. V lost 1 base and J lost 0, with 19 bases in between. Germline CDR1 reads SGHVS; CDR2 reads FQNEAQ. CDR3 residues: CASSLDVTGKSHSNQPQHF. DNA for the CDR3: TGTGCCAGCAGCTTAGATGTCACAGGGAAGAGTCATAGCAATCAGCCCCAGCATTTT.

V gene TRBV6-5 combines with J gene TRBJ2-1, with a possible D match to TRBD1 (6 bases). V lost 4 bases and J 3 bases, leaving 16 bases between the germline ends. There are 16 residues in the CDR3. Germline V CDR1 and CDR2: MNHEY, SVGAGI. In nucleotides, the CDR3 is TGTGCCAGCAGTTCCCTAAAGGGGGACCTCTACAATGAGCAGTTCTTC. This codes for CASSSLKGDLYNEQFF.

This chain uses TRBV19 with TRBJ1-5; D remains ambiguous. Germline V gene data show CDR1 as LNHDA and CDR2 as SQIVND (reference sequence). V lost 11 bases and J lost 6, with 14 bases in between. This CDR3 has 12 amino acids. The CDR3 nucleotides are TGTGCCGTGGGAGGTAACGGTCAGCCCCAGCATTTT. This gives the protein CAVGGNGQPQHF. Combining the CDR3 with reference TRBV19 and TRBJ1-5 gives the whole variable domain DGGITQSPKYLFRKEGQNVTLSCEQNLNHDAMYWYRQDPGQGLRLIYYSQIVNDFQKGDIAEGYSVSREKKESFPLTVTSAQKNPTAFYLCAVGGNGQPQHFGDGTRLSIL.

The rearrangement links TRBV5-5 to TRBJ2-7; 12 bases agree with TRBD2. Unmatched junction bases numbered 6, after V lost 0 bases and J lost 2 bases. Germline loops: CDR1 SGHKS, CDR2 YYEKEE (reference sequence). The length of the CDR3 is 17 residues. In DNA form, the CDR3 reads TGTGCCAGCAGCTTGGAGACGACTAGCGGGGGACCCTACGAGCAGTACTTC. Encoded protein: CASSLETTSGGPYEQYF.

The chain joins TRBV25-1 to TRBJ1-1, with TRBD1 matching over 8 bases. V trimming: 4 bases; J trimming: 5 bases; junction bases outside the gene matches: 6. The CDR3 runs 14 residues. CDR1 and CDR2 from the germline V gene are MGHDK and SYGVNS. CDR3 DNA sequence: TGTGCCAGCAGTGGGACAGGGAGAGGGACTGAAGCTTTCTTT. It codes for CASSGTGRGTEAFF.

V usage is TRBV19 and J usage is TRBJ2-2, with D tentatively TRBD2 (6 bases). CDR3 length: 18 amino acids. Trimming cost V 5 bases and J 3 bases, with 22 bases left between them. The germline V gene encodes CDR1 LNHDA and CDR2 SQIVND (reference sequence). CDR3 sequence reads: CASSPRSQEGHHTGELFF. In DNA form, the CDR3 reads TGTGCCAGTAGTCCCCGATCACAGGAGGGGCACCACACCGGGGAGCTGTTTTTT.